The rows below give T cell receptor beta chains drawn from one sample of a study of post-analysis software for immune sequencing data. One entry per CDR3 protein results from TCRdb running MiXCR on the PCR reads. The table lists a few hundred thousand distinct CDR3 sequences, 34% of them singletons. The source material was blood. The receptor source for this set is a girl between 2 and 17 years old with multiple sclerosis. Both conserved end residues are part of each CDR3. The order of the fields is D gene, V gene, clone size, J gene, CDR3 protein, CDR3 DNA. A D gene is named only where the DNA matches it firmly. Clone size is given for some rows only: seen once, a few or many times, or a class if the clone is expanded.

.	TRBV5-6	.	TRBJ2-7	CASSLWNQGTEQYF	TGTGCCAGCAGCTTGTGGAACCAGGGGACCGAGCAGTACTTC
TRBD2	TRBV20-1	.	TRBJ2-7	CSAGGDTSYEQYF	TGCAGTGCTGGGGGGGATACGTCCTACGAGCAGTACTTC
.	TRBV7-8	.	TRBJ2-5	CATQAGWETQYF	TGTGCCACCCAAGCCGGGTGGGAGACCCAGTACTTC
TRBD1	TRBV20-1	.	TRBJ1-5	CSAFGQGGHLDNQPQHF	TGCAGTGCTTTTGGACAGGGGGGCCACCTCGACAATCAGCCCCAGCATTTT
.	TRBV4-2	.	TRBJ1-6	CASSQEKGQEDSPLHF	TGTGCCAGCAGCCAAGAAAAGGGCCAGGAGGATTCACCCCTCCACTTT
TRBD1	TRBV12-3/TRBV12-4	.	TRBJ2-7	CASSRDRSPYEQYF	TGTGCCAGCAGCAGGGACAGGTCCCCCTACGAGCAGTACTTC
TRBD1	TRBV12-3/TRBV12-4	few	TRBJ1-5	CASSFGVTGGLDQPQHF	TGTGCCAGCAGTTTTGGAGTCACAGGGGGGTTGGATCAGCCCCAGCATTTT
TRBD1	TRBV9	few	TRBJ2-1	CASSVVGTGAPYNEQFF	TGTGCCAGCAGCGTAGTCGGGACAGGGGCTCCCTACAATGAGCAGTTCTTC
.	TRBV20-1	.	TRBJ2-1	CSAPLPLYNEQFF	TGCAGTGCCCCCCTGCCCCTTTACAATGAGCAGTTCTTC
TRBD1	TRBV20-1	.	TRBJ2-3	CSARDGTGVHTDTQYF	TGCAGTGCTAGAGACGGGACAGGGGTGCACACAGATACGCAGTATTTT
.	TRBV4-1	.	TRBJ1-1	CASSQGDGEQDTEAFF	TGCGCCAGCAGCCAAGGGGACGGGGAGCAGGACACTGAAGCTTTCTTT
.	TRBV5-4	.	TRBJ1-6	CASSLGPESSPLHF	TGTGCCAGCAGCTTGGGTCCCGAGTCCTCACCCCTCCACTTT
.	TRBV12-3/TRBV12-4	.	TRBJ2-7	CASNAAGGNYEQYF	TGTGCCAGCAATGCGGCGGGCGGGAACTACGAGCAGTACTTC
TRBD2	TRBV11-2	.	TRBJ2-1	CASSLDWGLAYEQFF	TGTGCCAGCAGCTTAGACTGGGGACTAGCGTATGAGCAGTTCTTC
.	TRBV20-1	.	TRBJ2-1	CSGDQSKSYNEQFF	TGCAGTGGCGACCAGTCTAAATCCTACAATGAGCAGTTCTTC
TRBD1	TRBV29-1	few	TRBJ2-1	CSVLTGQGRNEQFF	TGCAGCGTTTTGACGGGACAGGGGAGAAATGAGCAGTTCTTC
.	TRBV20-1	few	TRBJ2-4	CSARVGVFSNTELAKNIQYF	TGCAGTGCTAGAGTTGGGGTCTTTAGTAATACCGAACTAGCCAAAAACATTCAGTACTTC
TRBD2	TRBV3-1	.	TRBJ2-1	CASSQEYSGGYNEQFF	TGTGCCAGCAGCCAAGAGTATAGCGGGGGGTACAATGAGCAGTTCTTC
.	TRBV10-3	.	TRBJ1-1	CAISAGAVNTEAFF	TGTGCCATCAGTGCAGGCGCGGTGAACACTGAAGCTTTCTTT
.	TRBV29-1	.	TRBJ2-3	CSVTREDTQYF	TGCAGCGTTACCAGGGAAGATACGCAGTATTTT
.	TRBV29-1	.	TRBJ1-2	CSVLTEDYGYTF	TGCAGCGTCTTGACAGAGGACTATGGCTACACCTTC
.	TRBV6-2/TRBV6-3	.	TRBJ2-3	CASSGDRPHFTDTQYF	TGTGCCAGCAGTGGGGACCGACCCCACTTCACAGATACGCAGTATTTT
.	TRBV7-2	many	TRBJ2-7	CASSPSAGLYEQYF	TGTGCCAGCAGCCCTTCAGCGGGCTTATACGAGCAGTACTTC
.	TRBV12-2	few	TRBJ2-1	CASRLGPRVRHAEQFF	TGTGCAAGTCGCCTCGGGCCGAGGGTTCGGCACGCTGAGCAGTTCTTC
.	TRBV24-1	.	TRBJ1-5	CATSDLGAGQPQHF	TGTGCCACCAGTGACCTAGGGGCCGGGCAGCCCCAGCATTTT
TRBD2	TRBV24-1	.	TRBJ2-5	CGTSEPPGLAGGPQETQYF	TGTGGCACCAGTGAGCCCCCGGGACTAGCGGGAGGCCCCCAAGAGACCCAGTACTTC
.	TRBV20-1	few	TRBJ2-3	CSARGIDTQYF	TGCAGTGCTAGGGGGATCGATACGCAGTATTTT
TRBD2	TRBV3-1	.	TRBJ2-5	CASSQKGTSGQETQYF	TGTGCCAGCAGCCAAAAAGGGACTAGCGGGCAAGAGACCCAGTACTTC
.	TRBV6-1	few	TRBJ1-1	CASASTGSVAEAFF	TGTGCCAGCGCGTCTACAGGTTCGGTCGCTGAAGCTTTCTTT
.	TRBV7-2	.	TRBJ1-2	CASALTGYGYTF	TGTGCCAGTGCTCTGACGGGCTATGGCTACACCTTC
TRBD1	TRBV10-3	.	TRBJ1-2	CAISEPDRSPFYYGYTF	TGTGCCATCAGTGAGCCGGACAGGAGCCCATTCTACTATGGCTACACCTTC
TRBD2	TRBV7-3	.	TRBJ2-1	CASSPTSGGAGEQFF	TGTGCCAGCAGCCCCACTAGCGGGGGGGCAGGTGAGCAGTTCTTC
.	TRBV12-3/TRBV12-4	few	TRBJ2-7	CASTLGFRGAPGYF	TGTGCCAGCACCCTGGGTTTCAGGGGGGCCCCGGGGTACTTC
TRBD2	TRBV7-9	few	TRBJ2-7	CASSMGLVYEQYF	TGTGCCAGCAGCATGGGACTAGTCTACGAGCAGTACTTC
.	TRBV7-8	.	TRBJ2-3	CASSLAARKTDTQYF	TGTGCCAGCAGCTTAGCGGCCCGAAAAACAGATACGCAGTATTTT
TRBD1	TRBV7-2	.	TRBJ2-3	CASSTRQGNTDTQYF	TGTGCCAGCAGCACCCGACAGGGAAACACAGATACGCAGTATTTT
.	TRBV6-5	.	TRBJ1-4	CASGQRALNEKLFF	TGTGCCAGCGGTCAAAGGGCCCTAAATGAAAAACTGTTTTTT
.	TRBV27	.	TRBJ2-3	CASSTPGAKRTDTQYF	TGTGCCAGCAGTACCCCGGGGGCCAAACGAACAGATACGCAGTATTTT
.	TRBV6-6	few	TRBJ1-1	CASNGLGNTEAFF	TGTGCCAGCAACGGGTTGGGGAACACTGAAGCTTTCTTT
TRBD2	TRBV7-8	.	TRBJ2-5	CASSFPGLAEETQYF	TGTGCCAGCAGCTTTCCGGGACTAGCCGAAGAGACCCAGTACTTC
.	TRBV10-2	.	TRBJ2-5	CATSGDQPQETQYF	TGCGCCACCTCGGGCGACCAACCCCAAGAGACCCAGTACTTC
.	TRBV28	.	TRBJ2-7	CASSFGDRYTGEQYF	TGTGCCAGCAGTTTTGGTGACAGGTACACTGGCGAGCAGTACTTC
TRBD1	TRBV27	many	TRBJ1-5	CASSLGQGPNQPQHF	TGTGCCAGCAGTTTAGGACAGGGCCCCAATCAGCCCCAGCATTTT
.	TRBV29-1	many	TRBJ2-4	CSVGPGTGNIQYF	TGCAGCGTCGGACCCGGGACTGGAAACATTCAGTACTTC
TRBD2	TRBV20-1	.	TRBJ2-1	CSARDLLAGGNEQFF	TGCAGTGCTAGAGATCTGCTAGCGGGGGGCAATGAGCAGTTCTTC
.	TRBV4-1	few	TRBJ1-2	CASTTPGGLTYGYTF	TGCGCCAGCACCACGCCTGGGGGCCTTACCTATGGCTACACCTTC
TRBD1	TRBV5-1	.	TRBJ2-5	CASSSPGQGVYVQYF	TGCGCCAGCAGCTCCCCGGGACAGGGCGTCTACGTGCAGTACTTC